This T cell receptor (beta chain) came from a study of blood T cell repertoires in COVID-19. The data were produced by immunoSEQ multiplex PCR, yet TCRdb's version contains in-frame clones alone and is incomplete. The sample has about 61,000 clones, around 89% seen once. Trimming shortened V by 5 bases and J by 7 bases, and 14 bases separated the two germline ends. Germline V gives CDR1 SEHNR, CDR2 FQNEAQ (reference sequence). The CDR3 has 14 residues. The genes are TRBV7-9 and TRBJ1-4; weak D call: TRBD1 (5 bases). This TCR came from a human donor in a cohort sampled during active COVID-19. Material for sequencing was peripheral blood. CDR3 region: CASSDGREGEKLFF. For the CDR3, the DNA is TGTGCCAGCAGCGACGGCAGGGAAGGTGAAAAACTGTTTTTT.